This is a list of T cell receptor beta chains from one sample in a study of control samples from healthy donors and cancer patients. Libraries were prepared by immunoSEQ multiplex PCR; TCRdb keeps only in-frame clonotypes and omits some of them. The table has about 80,000 clones, under 90% seen once; the top ten hold less than 7%. Sequencing used blood. These receptors all come from a man aged 50-60 years in good health. Each CDR3 is given with its conserved first and last residue. D genes are given only for firm matches. Clone size is not always given. Where it is, it says once, few, many or a class for expanded clones.

cdr3_aa	cdr3_nt	v_call	j_call	d_call	clone_size
CASSPGTGTADTQYF	TGTGCCAGCAGCCCCGGGACAGGGACCGCAGATACGCAGTATTTT	TRBV28	TRBJ2-3	TRBD1	once
CASSSGGQLYGYTF	TGTGCCAGCAGCTCGGGGGGGCAGCTCTATGGCTACACCTTC	TRBV11-2	TRBJ1-2	NA	NA
CASSPPGRPNQETQYF	TGTGCCAGCAGCCCGCCGGGACGGCCAAACCAAGAGACCCAGTACTTC	TRBV7-8	TRBJ2-5	NA	NA
CASSFRNTEAFF	TGTGCCAGCAGTTTCAGGAACACTGAAGCTTTCTTT	TRBV28	TRBJ1-1	NA	NA
CASSRDMGDTQYF	TGTGCCAGCAGCCGGGATATGGGAGATACGCAGTATTTT	TRBV14	TRBJ2-3	NA	NA
CASSLGTGYQPQHF	TGTGCCAGCAGCTTAGGGACAGGGTATCAGCCCCAGCATTTT	TRBV7-8	TRBJ1-5	TRBD1	NA
CASSPRGLAGAYNEQFF	TGTGCCAGCAGCCCCCGGGGACTAGCGGGGGCATACAATGAGCAGTTCTTC	TRBV7-8	TRBJ2-1	TRBD2	few
CAWSDRNRVGEKLFF	TGTGCCTGGAGTGACCGAAACAGGGTTGGGGAAAAACTGTTTTTT	TRBV30	TRBJ1-4	NA	NA
CSASWGSSYNSPLHF	TGCAGTGCTAGTTGGGGGAGCTCCTATAATTCACCCCTCCACTTT	TRBV20-1	TRBJ1-6	NA	NA
CASSLERGWQGYTF	TGCGCCAGCAGCTTGGAAAGGGGTTGGCAGGGCTACACCTTC	TRBV5-1	TRBJ1-2	NA	NA
CASSHLNTIYF	TGTGCCAGCAGCCATCTTAACACCATATATTTT	TRBV3-1/TRBV3-2	TRBJ1-3	NA	NA
CASQGARTGELFF	TGTGCCAGCCAGGGGGCGCGGACCGGGGAGCTGTTTTTT	TRBV11-3	TRBJ2-2	TRBD1	once
CATSGGGTQETQYF	TGTGCCACCAGCGGAGGAGGAACTCAAGAGACCCAGTACTTC	TRBV15	TRBJ2-5	NA	NA
CASRPQTGARDTGELFF	TGCGCCAGCAGACCCCAAACAGGGGCTCGGGACACCGGGGAGCTGTTTTTT	TRBV5-1	TRBJ2-2	TRBD1	NA
CASSVGTGSGNTIYF	TGTGCCAGCAGCGTAGGGACAGGGTCTGGAAACACCATATATTTT	TRBV9	TRBJ1-3	TRBD1	NA
CASSLRTSGDYNEQFF	TGTGCCAGCAGCCTCCGGACTAGCGGAGACTACAATGAGCAGTTCTTC	TRBV7-3	TRBJ2-1	TRBD2	NA
CASSLNPTSGGGETQYF	TGTGCCAGCAGCTTAAACCCGACTAGCGGGGGAGGGGAGACCCAGTACTTC	TRBV7-6	TRBJ2-5	TRBD2	NA
CASTSDRGDGYTF	TGTGCCAGCACGAGCGACAGGGGGGACGGCTACACCTTC	TRBV6-5	TRBJ1-2	TRBD1	NA
CVSSQGSTGTQYF	TGTGTCAGCAGCCAAGGATCTACGGGGACCCAGTACTTC	TRBV3-1/TRBV3-2	TRBJ2-5	NA	NA
CASNWDRYSKQYF	TGTGCCAGCAATTGGGACAGATACTCGAAGCAGTACTTC	TRBV6-5	TRBJ2-7	TRBD1	NA
CASSSPGRLAGVTGELFF	TGTGCCAGCAGCTCCCCGGGGAGACTAGCGGGCGTAACCGGGGAGCTGTTTTTT	TRBV9	TRBJ2-2	TRBD2	once
CSASGGDGNTIYF	TGCAGTGCTAGTGGAGGGGATGGAAACACCATATATTTT	TRBV20-1	TRBJ1-3	NA	NA
CASSVGGSSTEAFF	TGTGCCAGCAGCGTAGGAGGGTCCTCCACTGAAGCTTTCTTT	TRBV9	TRBJ1-1	NA	NA